The 4 T cell receptor beta chains given below trace back to one sample, sequenced in a study of T cell responses to AZD1222 COVID-19 vaccine. Using immunoSEQ multiplex PCR, the repertoire was profiled, and TCRdb retains in-frame clones only, with some absent. The sample carries about 73,000 clones, 89% recorded once. This specimen consisted of peripheral blood, obtained 28 days after the second AZD1222 dose. The receptors come from an adult who received the AZD1222 COVID-19 vaccine.

The chain links TRBV24-1 to TRBJ2-7; no firm D call. V lost 7 bases and J 5 bases, leaving 17 bases between the germline ends. Per germline, CDR1 KGHDR and CDR2 SFDVKD. The length of the CDR3 is 14 residues. The CDR3 sequence is CATSEGPRSDEQYV. CDR3 nucleotides: TGTGCCACCAGCGAAGGCCCCAGGTCGGACGAGCAGTACGTC.

The gene calls are TRBV6-6 and TRBJ2-7; no firm D call. The CDR3 length is 12 residues. V lost 4 bases, J lost 4 bases, and 8 bases lay in between. CDR1 MNHNY and CDR2 SVGAGI come from the germline V gene (reference sequence). In DNA, the CDR3 is TGTGCCAGCAGTTTTACTTCGTACGAGCAGTACGTC. It translates to CASSFTSYEQYV.

The V call is TRBV6-5, the J call TRBJ1-2, with D perhaps TRBD1 (5 bases). CDR1 MNHEY and CDR2 SVGAGI come from the germline V gene. The CDR3 covers 14 residues. V was shortened by 6 bases and J by 7 bases, with 18 bases between the two germline ends. The CDR3 region has the DNA TGTGCCAGCAGCCCCGATCAGGGATACCCTGGCTACACCTTC. Protein sequence: CASSPDQGYPGYTF.

This rearrangement joins TRBV3-1 (or the pseudogene TRBV3-2) to TRBJ1-2; 8 bases are a match to TRBD1. Germline V lookup: CDR1 LGHDT, CDR2 YNNKEL (reference sequence). Trimming cost V 1 base and J 7 bases; bases outside gene matches: 8. The CDR3 has 15 amino acids. In nucleotides, the CDR3 is TGTGCCAGCAGCCAAGGTTATCCACAGGGGGGTGGCTACACCTTC. This codes for CASSQGYPQGGGYTF.